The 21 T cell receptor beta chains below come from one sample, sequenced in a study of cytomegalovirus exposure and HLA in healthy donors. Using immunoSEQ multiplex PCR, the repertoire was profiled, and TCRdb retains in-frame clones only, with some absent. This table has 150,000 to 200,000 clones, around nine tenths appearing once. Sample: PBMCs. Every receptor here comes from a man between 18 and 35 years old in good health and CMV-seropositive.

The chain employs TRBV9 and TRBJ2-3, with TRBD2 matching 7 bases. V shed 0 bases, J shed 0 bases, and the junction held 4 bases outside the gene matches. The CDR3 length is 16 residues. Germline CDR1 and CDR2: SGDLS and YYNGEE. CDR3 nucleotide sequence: TGTGCCAGCAGCGTAGAATCGCGGGGGAGCACAGATACGCAGTATTTT. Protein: CASSVESRGSTDTQYF.

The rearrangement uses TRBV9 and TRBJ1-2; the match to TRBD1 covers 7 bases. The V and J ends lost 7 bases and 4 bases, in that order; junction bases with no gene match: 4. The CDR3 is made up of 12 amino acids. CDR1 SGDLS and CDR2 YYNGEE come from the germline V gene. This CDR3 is CASRQGPYGYTF. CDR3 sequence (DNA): TGTGCCAGCCGACAGGGACCCTATGGCTACACCTTC.

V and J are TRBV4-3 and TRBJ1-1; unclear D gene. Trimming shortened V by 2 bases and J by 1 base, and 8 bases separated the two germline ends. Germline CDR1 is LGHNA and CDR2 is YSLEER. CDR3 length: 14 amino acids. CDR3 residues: CASSQLDRNTEAFF. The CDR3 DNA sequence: TGCGCCAGCAGCCAACTAGACCGGAACACTGAAGCTTTCTTT.

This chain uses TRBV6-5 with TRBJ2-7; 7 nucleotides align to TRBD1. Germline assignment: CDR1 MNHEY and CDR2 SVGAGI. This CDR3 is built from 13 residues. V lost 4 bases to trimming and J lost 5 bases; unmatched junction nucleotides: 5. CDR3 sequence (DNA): TGTGCCAGCAGTTTACAGGGGATAAACGAGCAGTACTTC. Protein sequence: CASSLQGINEQYF.

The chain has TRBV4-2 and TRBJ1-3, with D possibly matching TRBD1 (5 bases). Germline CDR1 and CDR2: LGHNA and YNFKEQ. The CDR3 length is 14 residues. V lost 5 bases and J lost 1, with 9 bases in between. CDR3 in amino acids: CASSEAGSGNTIYF. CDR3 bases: TGTGCCAGCAGCGAGGCAGGGTCTGGAAACACCATATATTTT.

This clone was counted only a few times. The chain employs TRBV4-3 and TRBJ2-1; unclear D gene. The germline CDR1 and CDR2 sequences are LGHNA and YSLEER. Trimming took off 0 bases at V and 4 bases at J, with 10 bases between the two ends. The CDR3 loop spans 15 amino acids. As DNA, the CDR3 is TGCGCCAGCAGCCAAGATGGGCTCGAGTACAATGAGCAGTTCTTC. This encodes CASSQDGLEYNEQFF.

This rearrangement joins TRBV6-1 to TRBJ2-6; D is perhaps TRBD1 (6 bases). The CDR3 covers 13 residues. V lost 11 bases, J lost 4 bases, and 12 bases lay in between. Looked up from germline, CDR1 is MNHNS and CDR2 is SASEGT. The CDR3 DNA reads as TGTGCCGGGGGCGTGTACGGGGCCAACGTCCTGACTTTC. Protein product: CAGGVYGANVLTF.

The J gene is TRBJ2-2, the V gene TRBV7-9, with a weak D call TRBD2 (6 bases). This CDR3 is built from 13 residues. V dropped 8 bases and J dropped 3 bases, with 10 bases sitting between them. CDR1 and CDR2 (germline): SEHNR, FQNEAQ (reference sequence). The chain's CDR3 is CASSWEDTGELFF. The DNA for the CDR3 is TGTGCCAGCTCATGGGAGGACACCGGGGAGCTGTTTTTT.

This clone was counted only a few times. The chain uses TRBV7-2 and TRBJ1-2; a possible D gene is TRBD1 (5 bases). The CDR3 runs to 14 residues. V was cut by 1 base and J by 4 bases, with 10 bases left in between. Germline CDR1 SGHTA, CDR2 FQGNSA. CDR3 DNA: TGTGCCAGCAGCTTAGAGTATCAGGGCTATGGCTACACCTTC. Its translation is CASSLEYQGYGYTF.

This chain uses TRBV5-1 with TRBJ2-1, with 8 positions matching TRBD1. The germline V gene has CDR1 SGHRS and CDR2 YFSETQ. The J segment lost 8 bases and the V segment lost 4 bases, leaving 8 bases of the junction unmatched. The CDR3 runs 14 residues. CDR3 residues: CASSRGQGVDEQFF. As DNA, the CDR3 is TGCGCCAGCAGCAGAGGACAGGGTGTGGATGAGCAGTTCTTC. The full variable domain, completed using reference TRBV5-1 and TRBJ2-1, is KAGVTQTPRYLIKTRGQQVTLSCSPISGHRSVSWYQQTPGQGLQFLFEYFSETQRNKGNFPGRFSGRQFSNSRSEMNVSTLELGDSALYLCASSRGQGVDEQFFGPGTRLTVL.

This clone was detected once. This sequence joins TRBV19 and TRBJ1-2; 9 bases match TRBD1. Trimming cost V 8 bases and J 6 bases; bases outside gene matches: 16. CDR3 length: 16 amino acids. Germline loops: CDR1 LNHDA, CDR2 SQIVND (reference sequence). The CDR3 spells CASVSDRGASMDGYTF. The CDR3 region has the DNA TGTGCCAGTGTTTCGGACAGGGGAGCGTCCATGGATGGCTACACCTTC.

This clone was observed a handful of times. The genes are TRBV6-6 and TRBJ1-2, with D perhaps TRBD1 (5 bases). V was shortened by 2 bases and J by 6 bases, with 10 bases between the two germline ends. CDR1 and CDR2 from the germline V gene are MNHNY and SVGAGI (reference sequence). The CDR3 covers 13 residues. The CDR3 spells CASSYGWGDGYTF. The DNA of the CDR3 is TGTGCCAGCAGTTACGGATGGGGGGATGGCTACACCTTC.

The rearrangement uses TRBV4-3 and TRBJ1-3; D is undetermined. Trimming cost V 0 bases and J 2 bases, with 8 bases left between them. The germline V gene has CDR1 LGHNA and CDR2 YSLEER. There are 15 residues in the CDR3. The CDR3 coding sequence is TGCGCCAGCAGCCAAGATCCGGGTCCTGGAAACACCATATATTTT. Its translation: CASSQDPGPGNTIYF.

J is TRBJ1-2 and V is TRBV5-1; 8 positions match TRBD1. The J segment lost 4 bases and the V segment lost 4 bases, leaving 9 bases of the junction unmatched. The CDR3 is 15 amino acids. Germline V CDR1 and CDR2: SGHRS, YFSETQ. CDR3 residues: CASSELGQAIYGYTF. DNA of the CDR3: TGCGCCAGCAGCGAATTGGGACAGGCGATCTATGGCTACACCTTC.

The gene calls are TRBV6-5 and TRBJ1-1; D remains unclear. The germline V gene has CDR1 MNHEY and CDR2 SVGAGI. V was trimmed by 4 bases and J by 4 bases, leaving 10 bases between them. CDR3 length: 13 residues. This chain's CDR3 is CASSFGEGTEAFF. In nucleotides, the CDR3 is TGTGCCAGCAGTTTCGGGGAGGGCACTGAAGCTTTCTTT.

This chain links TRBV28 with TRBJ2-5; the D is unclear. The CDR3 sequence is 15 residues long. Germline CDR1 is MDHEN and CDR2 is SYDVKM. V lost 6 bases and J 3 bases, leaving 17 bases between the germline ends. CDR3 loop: CASSRIRVSKETQYF. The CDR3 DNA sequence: TGTGCCAGCAGCCGGATTCGGGTTTCGAAAGAGACCCAGTACTTC.

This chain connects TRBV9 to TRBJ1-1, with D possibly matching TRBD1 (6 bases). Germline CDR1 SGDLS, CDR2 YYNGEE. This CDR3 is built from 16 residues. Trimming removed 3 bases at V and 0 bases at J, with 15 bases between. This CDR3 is CASSGGGGALNTEAFF. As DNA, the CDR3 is TGTGCCAGCAGCGGGGGAGGGGGGGCCCTGAACACTGAAGCTTTCTTT. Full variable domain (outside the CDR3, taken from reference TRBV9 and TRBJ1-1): DSGVTQTPKHLITATGQRVTLRCSPRSGDLSVYWYQQSLDQGLQFLIQYYNGEERAKGNILERFSAQQFPDLHSELNLSSLELGDSALYFCASSGGGGALNTEAFFGQGTRLTVV.

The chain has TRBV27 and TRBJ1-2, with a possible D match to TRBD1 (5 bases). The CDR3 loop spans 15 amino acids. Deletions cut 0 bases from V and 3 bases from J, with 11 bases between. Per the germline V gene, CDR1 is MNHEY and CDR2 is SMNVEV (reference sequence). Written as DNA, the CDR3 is TGTGCCAGCAGTTTATCCCGCACGGGGGACTATGGCTACACCTTC. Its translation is CASSLSRTGDYGYTF.

The DNA of the CDR3 is TGTGCCGCCGAGGCACCTTCCTACGAGCAGTACTTC. The encoded protein is CAAEAPSYEQYF. The chain employs TRBV7-9 and TRBJ2-7, with no clear D. The CDR3 has 12 residues. Germline lookup yields CDR1 SEHNR and CDR2 FQNEAQ (reference sequence). V was pared by 11 bases and J by 1 base, with 12 bases between.

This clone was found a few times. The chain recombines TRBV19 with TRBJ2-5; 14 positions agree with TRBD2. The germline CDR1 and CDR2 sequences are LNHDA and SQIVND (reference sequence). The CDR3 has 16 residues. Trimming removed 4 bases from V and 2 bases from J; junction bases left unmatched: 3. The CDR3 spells CASSKGLAGVQETQYF. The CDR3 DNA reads TGTGCCAGTAGTAAGGGACTAGCGGGGGTACAAGAGACCCAGTACTTC.

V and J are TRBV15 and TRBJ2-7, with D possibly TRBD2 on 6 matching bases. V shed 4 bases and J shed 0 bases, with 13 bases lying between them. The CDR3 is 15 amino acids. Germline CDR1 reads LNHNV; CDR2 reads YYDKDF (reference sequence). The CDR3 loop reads CATSKPSTSSYEQYF. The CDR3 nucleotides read TGTGCCACCAGCAAGCCATCGACTAGCTCCTACGAGCAGTACTTC. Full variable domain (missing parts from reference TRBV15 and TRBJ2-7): DAMVIQNPRYQVTQFGKPVTLSCSQTLNHNVMYWYQQKSSQAPKLLFHYYDKDFNNEADTPDNFQSRRPNTSFCFLDIRSPGLGDTAMYLCATSKPSTSSYEQYFGPGTRLTVT.